The sample holds a few counts of the clone carrying this T cell receptor (beta chain). V gave up 2 bases and J gave up 16 bases, with 11 bases separating them. The CDR3 extends over 11 amino acids. Using its own MiXCR run on the 5' RACE reads, TCRdb lists one record per CDR3 protein. The data contain a few hundred thousand distinct CDR3 sequences, about 20% of them singletons. The data derive from a study of CD8 T cells in ankylosing spondylitis. The sample comprised blood, either unsorted or a sorted T cell fraction (not recorded which). This TCR derives from a female donor with ankylosing spondylitis or in good health (not recorded which). This rearrangement joins TRBV12-3 or TRBV12-4 to TRBJ1-4; the D gene is possibly TRBD1 (5 bases). The CDR3 region is CASSLRGARFF. CDR3 sequence (DNA): TGTGCCAGCAGTTTAAGGGGAGCAAGGTTTTTT.